This entry concerns a single TCR beta chain. Produced via immunoSEQ multiplex PCR; TCRdb's table is partial and in-frame only. The profile shows about 170,000 clones, around nine tenths of them singletons. V lost 3 bases, J lost 7 bases, and 15 bases lay in between. The CDR3 is 13 amino acids. Germline assignment: CDR1 DFQATT and CDR2 SNEGSKA (reference sequence). The entry originates in a study of blood T cell repertoires in COVID-19. The TCR was taken from a man between 18 and 35 years old with active or convalescent COVID-19. Source material: peripheral blood. This rearrangement joins TRBV20-1 to TRBJ1-2; D remains unclear. The CDR3 here is CSASNSRFAGYTF. The CDR3 bases are TGCAGTGCTAGTAACAGCCGCTTCGCTGGCTACACCTTC.